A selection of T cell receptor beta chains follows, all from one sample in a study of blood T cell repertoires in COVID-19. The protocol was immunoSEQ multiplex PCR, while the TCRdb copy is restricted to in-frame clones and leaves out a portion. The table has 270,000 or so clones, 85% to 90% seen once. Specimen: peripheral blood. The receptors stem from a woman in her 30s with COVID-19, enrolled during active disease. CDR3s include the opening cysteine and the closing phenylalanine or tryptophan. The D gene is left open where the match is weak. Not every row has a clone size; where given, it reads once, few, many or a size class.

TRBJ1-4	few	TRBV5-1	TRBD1	CASSPAGGYEKLFF	TGCGCCAGCAGCCCGGCAGGGGGCTATGAAAAACTGTTTTTT
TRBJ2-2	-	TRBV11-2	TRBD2	CASSLDLNSGDTGELFF	TGTGCCAGCAGCTTAGATCTGAATAGCGGGGACACCGGGGAGCTGTTTTTT
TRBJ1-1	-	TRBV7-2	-	CASSLVLMGRVEAFF	TGTGCCAGCAGCTTAGTTCTCATGGGGCGCGTTGAAGCTTTCTTT
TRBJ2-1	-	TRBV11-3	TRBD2	CASSARLAGLHNEQFF	TGTGCCAGCAGCGCCCGACTAGCGGGTTTGCACAATGAGCAGTTCTTC
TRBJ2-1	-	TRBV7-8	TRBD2	CASSFGTSPLDEQFF	TGTGCCAGCAGCTTCGGGACTAGCCCCCTCGATGAGCAGTTCTTC
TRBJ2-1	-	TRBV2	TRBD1	CASKWTGEDEQFF	TGTGCCAGCAAGTGGACAGGGGAGGATGAGCAGTTCTTC
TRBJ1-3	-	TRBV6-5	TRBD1	CASSYSQGAAGNTIYF	TGTGCCAGCAGTTACAGTCAGGGGGCTGCGGGAAACACCATATATTTT
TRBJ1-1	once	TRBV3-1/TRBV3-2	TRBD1	CASTFRTGRDTEAFF	TGTGCCAGCACCTTTCGGACAGGGAGGGACACTGAAGCTTTCTTT
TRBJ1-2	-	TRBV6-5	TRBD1	CASSHDRGLGYGYTF	TGTGCCAGCAGTCACGACAGGGGGCTCGGCTATGGCTACACCTTC
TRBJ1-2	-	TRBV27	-	CASSLEGELGGYTF	TGTGCCAGCAGTTTAGAGGGGGAATTGGGTGGCTACACCTTC
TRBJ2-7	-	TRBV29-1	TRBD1	CSVGTTGYYEQYF	TGCAGCGTTGGTACGACAGGGTATTACGAGCAGTACTTC
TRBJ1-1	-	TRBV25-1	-	CASSAGNTEAFF	TGTGCCAGCAGCGCGGGGAACACTGAAGCTTTCTTT
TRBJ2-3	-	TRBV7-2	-	CASSLGLGDTQYF	TGTGCCAGCAGCTTAGGACTTGGGGATACGCAGTATTTT
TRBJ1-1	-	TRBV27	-	CASSFGLWRGNTEAFF	TGTGCCAGCAGTTTCGGGCTTTGGCGGGGCAACACTGAAGCTTTCTTT
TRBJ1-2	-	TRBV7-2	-	CASSWMKRRAGAWDYGYTF	TGTGCCAGCAGCTGGATGAAAAGGAGGGCGGGGGCCTGGGACTATGGCTACACCTTC
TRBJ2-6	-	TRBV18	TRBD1	CASSPATGYSGANVLTF	TGTGCCAGCTCACCCGCGACAGGGTACTCTGGGGCCAACGTCCTGACTTTC
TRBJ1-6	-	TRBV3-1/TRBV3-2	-	CASSQRLNNSPLHF	TGTGCCAGCAGCCAGAGACTAAATAATTCACCCCTCCACTTT
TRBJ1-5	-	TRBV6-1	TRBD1	CASSERGQFNQPQHF	TGTGCCAGCAGTGAAAGGGGACAGTTTAATCAGCCCCAGCATTTT
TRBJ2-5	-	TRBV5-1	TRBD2	CASSFRIAGGQETQYF	TGCGCCAGCAGCTTCCGAATAGCGGGGGGGCAAGAGACCCAGTACTTC
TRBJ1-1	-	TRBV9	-	CASDPGVWSSNTEAFF	TGTGCCAGTGACCCAGGGGTTTGGAGTTCGAACACTGAAGCTTTCTTT
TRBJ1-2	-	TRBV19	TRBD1	CASSGTGGFYGYTF	TGTGCCAGTAGCGGGACAGGAGGGTTCTATGGCTACACCTTC
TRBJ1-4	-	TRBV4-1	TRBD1	CASSRRETGVEKLFF	TGCGCCAGCAGCCGACGAGAGACAGGGGTTGAAAAACTGTTTTTT
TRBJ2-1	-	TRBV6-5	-	CASSLWQGEQFF	TGTGCCAGCAGTCTATGGCAGGGTGAGCAGTTCTTC
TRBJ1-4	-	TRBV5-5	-	CASSPARGMWGEKLFF	TGTGCCAGCAGCCCCGCTAGAGGGATGTGGGGTGAAAAACTGTTTTTT
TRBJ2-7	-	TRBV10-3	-	CAIRAGGGGDYEQYF	TGTGCCATCAGGGCCGGAGGGGGGGGCGACTACGAGCAGTACTTC
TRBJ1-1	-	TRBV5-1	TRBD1	CASTRRQGRDTEAFF	TGCGCCAGCACCAGACGACAGGGAAGGGACACTGAAGCTTTCTTT
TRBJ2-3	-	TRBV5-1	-	CASTPKTSTDTQYF	TGCGCCAGCACCCCCAAGACTAGCACAGATACGCAGTATTTT
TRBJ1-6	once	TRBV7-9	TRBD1	CASSFTRQGFSPLHF	TGTGCCAGCAGCTTCACGCGACAGGGATTTTCACCCCTCCACTTT
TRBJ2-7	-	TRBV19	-	CASSSGYSYEQYF	TGTGCCAGTAGTAGCGGGTACTCCTACGAGCAGTACTTC
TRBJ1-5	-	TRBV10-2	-	CAGGQGWNQPQHF	TGCGCCGGGGGCCAGGGATGGAATCAGCCCCAGCATTTT
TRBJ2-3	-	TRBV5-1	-	CASSLGTGPSTDTQYF	TGCGCCAGCAGCTTGGGTACAGGGCCTAGCACAGATACGCAGTATTTT
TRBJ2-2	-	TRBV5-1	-	CASSFLRGDGELFF	TGCGCCAGCAGCTTCCTCAGGGGTGACGGGGAGCTGTTTTTT
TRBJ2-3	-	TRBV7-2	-	CASTLLRGTDTQYF	TGTGCCAGCACCCTACTACGGGGAACAGATACGCAGTATTTT
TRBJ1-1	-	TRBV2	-	CASSRGGGTEAFF	TGTGCCAGCAGTCGCGGGGGCGGCACTGAAGCTTTCTTT
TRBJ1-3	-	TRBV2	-	CASSVLGNTIYF	TGTGCCAGCAGTGTTCTAGGAAACACCATATATTTT